This passage covers 28 T cell receptor beta chains from one sample sequenced in a study of CD8+CD57+ T cells in acquired aplastic anemia. Genomic DNA served as template for TCR beta VDJ and CDR3 profiling. MiXCR was run by TCRdb on the reads, yielding one entry per CDR3 protein. The table lists 180,000 or so distinct CDR3 sequences, roughly 43% of them singletons. All sequencing subjects had displayed CD8+CD57+ cell expansion on flow cytometry. Specimen: sorted CD4+, CD8+, or CD8+CD57+ T cells (not recorded which) from PBMCs. The receptor set was obtained from a human donor with aplastic anemia.

This clonotype came up many times. The V call is TRBV6-1, the J call TRBJ2-5; D is tentatively TRBD1 or TRBD2 (7 bases each). CDR3 length: 13 amino acids. Between the trimmed V and J ends, which lost 8 bases and 5 bases, there was a span of 15 bases. From germline, CDR1 is MNHNS and CDR2 SASEGT. In DNA form, the CDR3 reads TGTGCCAGCCAGGGGGAGGGTCTGGAGACCCAGTACTTC. Its translation: CASQGEGLETQYF.

This clonotype was detected only a few times. A read error is possible here, since a much larger clone lies one base away. This chain links TRBV15 with TRBJ2-1; 10 bases line up with TRBD2. Unmatched junction bases numbered 18, after V lost 2 bases and J lost 8 bases. The CDR3 has 19 amino acids. Germline V CDR1 and CDR2: LNHNV, YYDKDF (reference sequence). This CDR3 reads CATSRISGGKLLQGYEQFF. As DNA, the CDR3 is TGTGCCACCAGCAGAATTAGCGGGGGGAAACTACTCCAGGGCTATGAGCAGTTCTTC.

This clonotype was seen at least ten times. This chain uses TRBV7-9 with TRBJ2-5; 11 bases fit TRBD1. Germline CDR1 and CDR2: SEHNR and FQNEAQ (reference sequence). The CDR3 runs 16 residues. V lost 5 bases, J lost 4 bases, and 9 bases stayed unmatched. The CDR3 DNA is TGTGCCAGCAGCATCCGGGACAGGGGGAGCGGAGAGACCCAGTACTTC. Protein sequence: CASSIRDRGSGETQYF.

At least ten counts were recorded for this clonotype. The rearrangement links TRBV5-4 to TRBJ2-1; D is perhaps TRBD1 (5 bases). The CDR3 totals 12 residues. Germline values: CDR1 SGHNT, CDR2 YYREEE (reference sequence). V was cut by 2 bases and J by 8 bases, with 8 bases left in between. The DNA of the CDR3 is TGTGCCAGCAGCTTTAGGGGCGATGAGCAGTTCTTC. Amino acids: CASSFRGDEQFF.

This clonotype has ten or more counts. V is TRBV29-1 and J is TRBJ2-7; 8 bases are shared with TRBD2. V trimming: 1 base; J trimming: 6 bases; junction bases outside the gene matches: 8. CDR3 length: 14 amino acids. CDR1 is SQVTM, CDR2 ANQGSEA, per germline. The CDR3 is CSVEGTRAGGEQYF. The CDR3 nucleotides are TGCAGCGTTGAAGGGACGAGGGCGGGAGGCGAGCAGTACTTC.

This clonotype was seen many times. The chain links TRBV6-1 to TRBJ1-2, with 11 bases lining up with TRBD1. Unmatched junction bases numbered 4, after V lost 7 bases and J lost 6 bases. The CDR3 is 13 residues long. CDR1 is MNHNS and CDR2 is SASEGT in the germline V gene. In DNA, the CDR3 is TGTGCCAGCAAGGGACAGGGGGTCGATGGCTACACCTTC. It yields the protein CASKGQGVDGYTF.

Many counts were recorded for this clonotype. V gene TRBV9 combines with J gene TRBJ2-2, with D tentatively TRBD1 (5 bases). The CDR3 is 15 amino acids. Germline assignment: CDR1 SGDLS and CDR2 YYNGEE. Deletions cut 4 bases from V and 5 bases from J, with 15 bases between. CDR3 amino acids: CASSFTGLGTGELFF. The CDR3 DNA follows: TGTGCCAGCAGCTTCACAGGATTGGGGACCGGGGAGCTGTTTTTT. Full variable domain (rest looked up from reference TRBV9 and TRBJ2-2): DSGVTQTPKHLITATGQRVTLRCSPRSGDLSVYWYQQSLDQGLQFLIQYYNGEERAKGNILERFSAQQFPDLHSELNLSSLELGDSALYFCASSFTGLGTGELFFGEGSRLTVL.

The rearrangement uses TRBV7-9 and TRBJ2-7, with D possibly being TRBD1 (6 bases). This CDR3 has 12 residues. From germline, CDR1 is SEHNR and CDR2 FQNEAQ (reference sequence). The V end lost 5 bases, the J end lost 5 bases, and 10 bases lay between the germline ends. The CDR3 DNA reads as TGTGCCAGCAGCCCCAGGGGCCACGAGCAGTACTTC. Translated: CASSPRGHEQYF. Based on the CDR3 plus reference TRBV7-9 and TRBJ2-7, the full variable domain is DTGVSQNPRHKITKRGQNVTFRCDPISEHNRLYWYRQTLGQGPEFLTYFQNEAQLEKSRLLSDRFSAERPKGSFSTLEIQRTEQGDSAMYLCASSPRGHEQYFGPGTRLTVT.

This clonotype was counted many times. The chain carries TRBV12-3 or TRBV12-4 and TRBJ1-6; D is ambiguous. The V and J ends lost 4 bases and 8 bases respectively, with 9 bases between them. This CDR3 contains 13 residues. CDR3 sequence (DNA): TGTGCCAGCAGTTCCTGGACCGATTCACCCCTCCACTTT. This gives the protein CASSSWTDSPLHF.

With respect to this clonotype: A clone one base away is much larger, so this may be a read error. The gene calls are TRBV2 and TRBJ2-1; TRBD1 matches at 10 bases. CDR3 size: 15 residues. From germline, CDR1 is SNHLY and CDR2 FYNNEI. The CDR3 protein is CTSRQGAGLGNEQFF. The DNA of the CDR3 is TGTACCAGCAGACAGGGGGCCGGTCTCGGGAATGAGCAGTTCTTC. Filled out from reference TRBV2 and TRBJ2-1, the complete variable domain reads EPEVTQTPSHQVTQMGQEVILRCVPISNHLYFYWYRQILGQKVEFLVSFYNNEISEKSEIFDDQFSVERPDGSNFTLKIRSTKLEDSAMYFCTSRQGAGLGNEQFFGPGTRLTVL.

This clonotype has just one count. V is TRBV6-7 and J is TRBJ1-6; 9 positions agree with TRBD1. TRBV6-7 is flagged as an ORF with uncertain function. The V and J ends lost 6 bases and 7 bases, in that order; junction bases with no gene match: 1. The CDR3 covers 13 residues. The CDR3 here is CASRGQGNSPLHF. Written as DNA, the CDR3 is TGTGCCAGCAGGGGACAGGGAAATTCACCCCTCCACTTT.

This clonotype turned up a few times. V is TRBV9 and J is TRBJ1-4; D might be TRBD1 (6 bases). Trimming pared 5 bases from V and 3 bases from J, leaving 11 bases between. Germline CDR1 SGDLS, CDR2 YYNGEE. The CDR3 is made up of 14 amino acids. CDR3 nucleotides: TGTGCCAGCAGTGGTGACAGGTCTAATGAAAAACTGTTTTTT. The encoded protein is CASSGDRSNEKLFF.

DNA of the CDR3: TGTGCCAGTTGGGACGGTGGAAAAGGAAACACCATATATTTT. It specifies CASWDGGKGNTIYF. The chain carries TRBV19 and TRBJ1-3; D possibly corresponds to TRBD1 (5 bases). The germline V gene has CDR1 LNHDA and CDR2 SQIVND (reference sequence). Trimming stripped 8 bases from V and 4 bases from J, with 15 bases between. The CDR3 sequence is 14 residues long. Complete variable domain (other parts from reference TRBV19 and TRBJ1-3): DGGITQSPKYLFRKEGQNVTLSCEQNLNHDAMYWYRQDPGQGLRLIYYSQIVNDFQKGDIAEGYSVSREKKESFPLTVTSAQKNPTAFYLCASWDGGKGNTIYFGEGSWLTVV.

The J gene is TRBJ2-3, the V gene TRBV7-9; the D gene is possibly TRBD2 (7 bases). V gave up 5 bases and J gave up 4 bases, with 13 bases separating them. Germline CDR1 and CDR2: SEHNR and FQNEAQ (reference sequence). This CDR3 has 14 amino acids. The CDR3 DNA is TGTGCCAGCAGCCGCGGAGGGGGGGCAGATACGCAGTATTTT. It codes for CASSRGGGADTQYF.

This chain connects TRBV14 to TRBJ1-1, with D possibly TRBD1 on 5 matching bases. V lost 4 bases, J lost 11 bases, and 17 bases lay in between. Germline assignment: CDR1 SGHDN and CDR2 FVKESK. The CDR3 loop spans 13 amino acids. CDR3: CASSPIPEGMAFF. The CDR3 DNA is TGTGCCAGCAGCCCGATCCCGGAGGGGATGGCTTTCTTT. Together with reference TRBV14 and TRBJ1-1, the CDR3 gives the full variable domain: EAGVTQFPSHSVIEKGQTVTLRCDPISGHDNLYWYRRVMGKEIKFLLHFVKESKQDESGMPNNRFLAERTGGTYSTLKVQPAELEDSGVYFCASSPIPEGMAFFGQGTRLTVV.

This clonotype has a handful of counts. The chain is built from TRBV29-1 and TRBJ2-7; possibly TRBD2 for D (5 bases). The V end was cut by 5 bases, the J end by 5 bases, with 10 bases between. CDR1 and CDR2 from the germline V gene are SQVTM and ANQGSEA. The CDR3 length is 11 residues. The CDR3, as DNA: TGCAGCGTTCGACTAAACCACGAGCAGTACTTC. It yields the protein CSVRLNHEQYF.

The gene calls are TRBV7-8 and TRBJ1-1; D remains ambiguous. The length of the CDR3 is 15 residues. The V end lost 1 base, the J end lost 5 bases, and 14 bases lay between the germline ends. Germline CDR1 reads SGHVS; CDR2 reads FQNEAQ. CDR3 bases: TGTGCCAGCAGCTTAGGGGCGGGAATAGCGACTGAAGCTTTCTTT. Translation: CASSLGAGIATEAFF. Variable domain in full (rest from reference TRBV7-8 and TRBJ1-1): GAGVSQSPRYKVAKRGQDVALRCDPISGHVSLFWYQQALGQGPEFLTYFQNEAQLDKSGLPSDRFFAERPEGSVSTLKIQRTQQEDSAVYLCASSLGAGIATEAFFGQGTRLTVV.

This clonotype has more than one count but fewer than ten. The genes are TRBV19 and TRBJ2-1, with D tentatively TRBD1 or TRBD2 (5 bases each). The CDR3 totals 15 residues. Trimming took off 2 bases at V and 7 bases at J, with 15 bases between the two ends. Germline loops: CDR1 LNHDA, CDR2 SQIVND (reference sequence). CDR3: CASSITGMGENEQFF. Here the CDR3 DNA reads TGTGCCAGTAGTATAACAGGAATGGGGGAAAATGAGCAGTTCTTC.

This clonotype occurred a few times. This rearrangement joins TRBV6-1 to TRBJ2-5; 13 nucleotides align to TRBD2. Germline V CDR1 and CDR2: MNHNS, SASEGT. The CDR3 runs 15 residues. J lost 7 bases, V lost 7 bases, and 9 bases had no gene match. The CDR3 loop reads CASTLLAGGPGTQYF. Written as DNA, the CDR3 is TGTGCCAGCACTCTACTAGCGGGGGGGCCTGGGACCCAGTACTTC.

In its sample, this clonotype was seen many times. J is TRBJ2-5 and V is TRBV6-2 or TRBV6-3; tentatively, D is TRBD1 or TRBD2 (5 bases each). With 5 bases removed from V and 5 bases from J, the gap between germline ends came to 15 bases. CDR3 size: 14 residues. CDR1 is MNHEY and CDR2 is SVGEGT in the germline V gene. DNA for the CDR3: TGTGCCAGCAGTACGACCGGGGCGCGGGAGACCCAGTACTTC. It yields the protein CASSTTGARETQYF.

To note about this clonotype: Germline and junction disagree at one end, which may indicate a read error. CDR3 coding DNA: TGCAATGCTAGAGAAAGGGAAAGCTATGGCTACACCTTC. Its protein product is CNARERESYGYTF. This sequence joins TRBV20-1 and TRBJ1-2; D not resolved. This CDR3 contains 13 residues. Germline CDR1 and CDR2: DFQATT and SNEGSKA (reference sequence).

This clonotype was seen repeatedly, ten times or more. The chain combines TRBV19 with TRBJ1-6; D might be TRBD1 (6 bases). From germline, CDR1 is LNHDA and CDR2 SQIVND (reference sequence). V was pared by 3 bases and J by 0 bases, with 21 bases between. The CDR3 sequence is 20 residues long. The CDR3 is CASSIHRAGLASSYNSPLHF. Here the CDR3 DNA reads TGTGCCAGTAGTATTCACAGGGCAGGACTGGCGAGCTCCTATAATTCACCCCTCCACTTT.

Regarding this clonotype: The junction shows a germline mismatch at one end, possibly a read error. The chain combines TRBV7-8 with TRBJ1-2; D gene uncertain. The length of the CDR3 is 12 residues. CDR1 SGHVS and CDR2 FQNEAQ come from the germline V gene. In nucleotides, the CDR3 is TGCGCCAGCAGCCAACCCCCCTATGGCTACACCTTC. The encoded protein is CASSQPPYGYTF.

This clonotype has at least ten counts. The J gene is TRBJ2-2, the V gene TRBV20-1; TRBD2 agrees at 9 bases. V lost 6 bases and J lost 0; bases outside the gene matches: 2. This CDR3 has 14 residues. Germline CDR1 is DFQATT and CDR2 is SNEGSKA (reference sequence). The CDR3 DNA reads TGCAGTGCCCAGCGGGGGGCGAACACCGGGGAGCTGTTTTTT. Translation: CSAQRGANTGELFF.

Ten or more counts support this clonotype. The chain couples TRBV9 to TRBJ1-2, with D possibly matching TRBD1 (5 bases). CDR3 length equals 16 residues. Germline V gives CDR1 SGDLS, CDR2 YYNGEE. The V gene lost 3 bases and the J gene lost 1 base, with 16 bases spanning the gap. CDR3 sequence (DNA): TGTGCCAGCAGCGATCGAGGCAGGGAGTATAACTATGGCTACACCTTC. Translating gives CASSDRGREYNYGYTF.

Ten or more counts support this clonotype. CDR3 bases: TGTGCCAGCAGCACCCGGACTAGCGGGGGGGCTGTGTATTTT. This gives the protein CASSTRTSGGAVYF. The chain links TRBV5-8 to TRBJ2-3; 15 bases match TRBD2. Germline V gene sequence: CDR1 SGHTS, CDR2 YDEGEE. The CDR3 covers 14 residues. V shed 4 bases and J 14 bases; nucleotides not matched to a gene: 8.

The chain carries TRBV15 and TRBJ2-5; TRBD1 matches 8 bases. The J segment lost 3 bases and the V segment lost 1 base, leaving 7 bases of the junction unmatched. From germline, CDR1 is LNHNV and CDR2 YYDKDF (reference sequence). The CDR3 contains 16 residues. The CDR3 here is CATSRGGTGGKETQYF. The CDR3 DNA sequence: TGTGCCACCAGCAGAGGGGGGACAGGAGGGAAAGAGACCCAGTACTTC.

This clonotype has more than one count but fewer than ten. The chain carries TRBV7-8 and TRBJ1-1, with no clear D. Germline-derived CDR1 and CDR2 are SGHVS and FQNEAQ. This CDR3 comprises 12 residues. The V gene lost 5 bases and the J gene lost 7 bases, with 11 bases spanning the gap. CDR3 protein: CASSQLKGEAFF. CDR3 DNA sequence: TGTGCCAGCAGCCAACTGAAGGGTGAAGCTTTCTTT.